This entry concerns a single T cell receptor beta chain. Its antigen remains unknown. The ends lost 6 bases at V and 5 bases at J; junction bases unmatched: 6. The CDR3 runs to 13 residues. Per the germline V gene, CDR1 is SGHNT and CDR2 is YYREEE (reference sequence). This entry is derived from a study of cytomegalovirus exposure and HLA in healthy donors. Study-level information: Unique TCRs numbering approximately 81 million, obtained from HLA-typed donors, made up an early data release. Regarding the study as a whole: Under in vitro conditions, a few CMV-associated chains were confirmed as specific for CMV antigens. TCR beta sequences reportedly predicted the HLA-A and HLA-B alleles of most subjects accurately. Most observed TCR sequences were rare, whereas some public TCRs were detected in many donors.

The primer mix had 60 Vbeta and 13 Jbeta primers. The data were produced by immunoSEQ multiplex PCR, yet TCRdb's version contains in-frame clones alone and is incomplete. The sample yields nearly 200,000 clones, 77% seen once. The specimen was PBMCs. The receptor was derived from a woman aged 30 to 39 in good health and CMV-seropositive. The J gene is TRBJ2-5, the V gene TRBV5-4; TRBD2 matches at 8 bases. As DNA, the CDR3 is TGTGCCAGCAAACCGGGGGGGTGGGAGACCCAGTACTTC. Its protein product is CASKPGGWETQYF.